The 14 T cell receptor beta chains listed next were all sequenced from one sample in a study of tumor-infiltrating lymphocytes in primary liver carcinoma. Synthesis of TCR beta cDNA was carried out from 450 to 500 ng total RNA with a constant-region primer. Three-round nested multiplex PCR performed with slightly modified ARM-PCR produced the TCR beta libraries. TRBV1-TRBV30 forward primers paired with a C-beta reverse primer drove the first two PCR rounds, around 9 cycles each. In TCRdb, the multiplex PCR reads were re-called with MiXCR into one record per CDR3 protein. The table lists around 56,000 distinct CDR3 sequences, 60% to 85% of them singletons. Taking 20-30 mg of unsorted bulk tissue, the authors co-extracted RNA and DNA. Sample: liver tumor tissue from sampling region 2. This sample's subset: tumor region T2, inferior pole. The receptors were gathered from a man between 40 and 49 years old with primary liver carcinoma and hepatitis B virus infection.

The chain carries TRBV5-4 and TRBJ2-5; 7 positions match TRBD2. Losses at the gene ends were 3 bases for V and 2 bases for J; bases not matched to a gene: 13. In germline, CDR1 is SGHNT, CDR2 YYREEE (reference sequence). The CDR3 has 17 amino acids. CDR3 bases: TGTGCCAGCAGCTCGGGTCCCAGCGGGGTCGGTCAAGAGACCCAGTACTTC. Amino acid sequence: CASSSGPSGVGQETQYF. The full variable domain, rest sourced from reference TRBV5-4 and TRBJ2-5, is ETGVTQSPTHLIKTRGQQVTLRCSSQSGHNTVSWYQQALGQGPQFIFQYYREEENGRGNFPPRFSGLQFPNYSSELNVNALELDDSALYLCASSSGPSGVGQETQYFGPGTRLLVL.

With regard to this clonotype: A read error may be the cause here, since a much bigger clone is one base away. The chain uses TRBV7-9 and TRBJ2-1, with TRBD1 identical over 9 bases. This CDR3 is built from 15 residues. Germline loops: CDR1 SEHNR, CDR2 FQNEAQ (reference sequence). V lost 5 bases, J lost 7 bases, and 9 bases stayed unmatched. The CDR3 coding sequence is TGTGCCAGCAGCATGTACAGGGGGCAGAGTAATGAGCAGTTCTTC. This gives the protein CASSMYRGQSNEQFF.

V and J are TRBV10-3 and TRBJ2-7; 9 bases map to TRBD2. Trimming at V came to 7 bases and at J to 0 bases, leaving 19 bases not matched to a gene. This CDR3 spans 19 amino acids. Germline CDR1 ENHRY, CDR2 SYGVKD. The CDR3 region is CAITKRSGLAGGYSYEQYF. CDR3 DNA sequence: TGTGCCATCACCAAACGGTCGGGACTAGCAGGAGGGTACTCCTACGAGCAGTACTTC.

To note about this clonotype: Relative to the germline gene, one junction end is altered; a read error may explain this. The chain combines TRBV12-3 or TRBV12-4 with TRBJ2-2; TRBD1 matches at 7 bases. This CDR3 region has 14 residues. CDR3 sequence: CASSPDRAVGELLF. The CDR3 DNA reads TGTGCCAGCAGTCCCGACAGGGCCGTTGGGGAGCTGCTTTTT.

The J gene is TRBJ2-5, the V gene TRBV29-1; D is unclear. Germline lookup yields CDR1 SQVTM and CDR2 ANQGSEA. The CDR3 has 15 residues. V was pared by 5 bases and J by 4 bases, with 20 bases between. The CDR3 region has the DNA TGCAGCGTTCGGATTAGCAGGAGTTGGGCAGAGACCCAGTACTTC. This encodes CSVRISRSWAETQYF.

This clonotype was seen once. A read error may explain this, as a much larger clone is one base away. J is TRBJ2-7 and V is TRBV5-1; TRBD2 matches 11 bases. Germline-derived CDR1 and CDR2 are SGHRS and YFSETQ. The CDR3 is 15 residues long. CDR3 loop: CDSSLFASGRPEQYF. CDR3 nucleotide sequence: TGCGACAGCAGCTTGTTCGCTAGCGGGAGGCCCGAGCAGTACTTC.

This clonotype showed up many times. The chain employs TRBV28 and TRBJ2-2; possibly TRBD1 or TRBD2 for D (6 bases each). The germline V gene encodes CDR1 MDHEN and CDR2 SYDVKM. The ends were cut back, 8 bases at V and 6 bases at J, with 16 bases in the middle. The CDR3 is 14 amino acids. The chain's CDR3 is CASLRGARSGELFF. The CDR3 region has the DNA TGTGCCAGCCTTAGGGGGGCTCGGTCCGGGGAGCTGTTTTTT.

The V and J genes are TRBV6-1 and TRBJ1-1; TRBD1 might be the D (5 bases). Germline CDR1 reads MNHNS; CDR2 reads SASEGT. V was pared by 7 bases and J by 4 bases, with 16 bases between. CDR3 length: 14 amino acids. The CDR3 here is CASIERGSGTEAFF. The CDR3 coding sequence is TGTGCCAGCATAGAAAGGGGATCCGGCACTGAAGCTTTCTTT.

As for this clonotype: A read error may account for a junction end that differs from germline. This chain joins TRBV11-2 and TRBJ2-1; a weak D match, TRBD2 (6 bases). Looked up from germline, CDR1 is SGHAT and CDR2 is FQNNGV. This CDR3 comprises 14 residues. The CDR3 sequence: CTSSLYRLVSKQFF. CDR3 in DNA: TGTACCAGCAGCTTATACCGACTAGTTAGTAAACAGTTCTTC.

This clonotype was recorded a few times. Compared with germline, one end of the junction differs, possibly owing to a read error. This rearrangement joins TRBV14 to TRBJ2-3; D is undetermined. Germline V gene lookup returns CDR1 SGHDN and CDR2 FVKESK. The CDR3 runs 13 residues. The CDR3 sequence: CAGSLSRSDTQYF. The DNA of the CDR3 is TGTGCCGGCAGCCTAAGCAGGTCAGATACGCAGTATTTT.

Note on this clonotype: Its ends do not fully match the called genes, so a read error is possible. The chain has TRBV4-3 and TRBJ2-2; perhaps TRBD2 as D (5 bases). The V gene's germline CDR1 is LGHNA and CDR2 YSLEER. The CDR3 runs 16 residues. CDR3 residues: CASSQSPNGNTGELFF. The CDR3 bases are TGTGCCAGCAGCCAATCACCTAACGGGAACACCGGTGAGCTGTTTTTT.

As for this clonotype: Relative to the germline gene, one junction end is altered; a read error may explain this. V and J are TRBV6-2 or TRBV6-3 and TRBJ2-7, with 7 bases that match TRBD2. The germline V gene encodes CDR1 MNHEY and CDR2 SVGEGT. The CDR3 has 15 residues. CDR3 in DNA: TGTGCGAGCAGTTCCTTCCGGACTAGATTCTCCGAGCAGTACTTC. This translates into CASSSFRTRFSEQYF.

With respect to this clonotype: This may stem from a read error, because a much larger clone lies one nucleotide away. The CDR3 reads CAWSLTGIGNLPLHF. The CDR3 coding sequence is TGTGCCTGGAGCTTAACGGGAATTGGAAATTTACCCCTCCACTTT. This chain links TRBV30 with TRBJ1-6; the D is unclear. CDR3 length equals 15 residues. The germline gives CDR1 GTSNPN, CDR2 SVGIG (reference sequence). Drawing the rest from reference TRBV30 and TRBJ1-6, the complete variable domain is SQTIHQWPATLVQPVGSPLSLECTVEGTSNPNLYWYRQAAGRGLQLLFYSVGIGQISSEVPQNLSASRPQDRQFILSSKKLLLSDSGFYLCAWSLTGIGNLPLHFGNGTRLTVT.

To note about this clonotype: A junction end diverges from the germline sequence, so it may reflect a read error. CDR3 sequence reads: CASSISAGAGVDTQYF. CDR3 bases: TGTGCCAGCAGCATATCAGCGGGAGCGGGAGTCGATACACAGTATTTT. This chain uses TRBV11-2 with TRBJ2-3; TRBD2 aligns across 8 bases. Germline V gene data show CDR1 as SGHAT and CDR2 as FQNNGV. CDR3 length equals 16 residues. Complete variable domain (other parts from reference TRBV11-2 and TRBJ2-3): EAGVAQSPRYKIIEKRQSVAFWCNPISGHATLYWYQQILGQGPKLLIQFQNNGVVDDSQLPKDRFSAERLKGVDSTLKIQPAKLEDSAVYLCASSISAGAGVDTQYFGPGTRLTVL.